This T cell receptor beta chain was captured in a study of blood T cell repertoires in COVID-19. Study context: Samples of COVID-19 (acute and convalescent) were obtained from the United States, Italy and Spain.

The V gene lost 5 bases and the J gene lost 1 base, with 12 bases spanning the gap. Per germline, CDR1 GTSNPN and CDR2 SVGIG (reference sequence). The CDR3 is 14 residues long. Original processing notes: Counts of nucleated cells, estimated from reference gene primer amplification, were obtained. TCRdb's table, derived via immunoSEQ multiplex PCR, lists solely in-frame clones and lacks some. The V and J calls and clone size are taken from that table; D and trimming were inferred from the DNA. Among about 210,000 clones, around 91% were seen once, and the ten largest hold about 5%. This clone has only one observation.

Sequenced material: peripheral blood. The V and J genes are TRBV30 and TRBJ1-3, with D unclear. The clonotype comes from a middle-aged woman with acute or convalescent COVID-19. The CDR3 reads CAWSRGWSGNTIYF. The CDR3 bases are TGTGCCTGGTCCCGAGGTTGGTCTGGAAACACCATATATTTT.